This is a list of T cell receptor beta chains from one sample in a study of cytomegalovirus exposure and HLA in healthy donors. TCRdb's table, derived via immunoSEQ multiplex PCR, lists solely in-frame clones and lacks some. The table shows about 43,000 clones, with around 60% occurring only once. The specimen sequenced was PBMCs. These receptors came from a man in his sixties in good health and CMV-seropositive. Each CDR3 is given with its conserved first and last residue. A D gene is named only where the DNA matches it firmly. Clone size is not always given. Where it is, it says once, few, many or a class for expanded clones.

abundance	d_gene	j_gene	v_gene	CDR3nt	CDR3aa
-	-	TRBJ1-2	TRBV5-6	TGTGCCAGCAGCTTGGTCGACAGGCTTCTTGGCTACACCTTC	CASSLVDRLLGYTF
-	TRBD1	TRBJ1-4	TRBV7-2	TGTGCCAGCAGCCCCGACAGGGGGTTTAATGAAAAACTGTTTTTT	CASSPDRGFNEKLFF
once	-	TRBJ1-5	TRBV29-1	TGCAGCGTAGCTTTCGGGGGCAATCAGCCCCAGCATTTT	CSVAFGGNQPQHF
-	-	TRBJ1-1	TRBV19	TGTGCCAGTAGTATGGGCGGGGGTATCATGAACACTGAAGCTTTCTTT	CASSMGGGIMNTEAFF
-	-	TRBJ2-7	TRBV6-1	TGTGCCAGCAGCGCCTGGGGGCGGGAGTACGAGCAGTACTTC	CASSAWGREYEQYF
-	-	TRBJ1-5	TRBV2	TGTGCCAGCGGGGACACCAATCAGCCCCAGCATTTT	CASGDTNQPQHF
-	TRBD1	TRBJ2-3	TRBV19	TGTGCCAGTAGGGACAGGTCTAGCACAGATACGCAGTATTTT	CASRDRSSTDTQYF
once	-	TRBJ2-7	TRBV5-1	TGCGCCAGCAGCTTGGAGACAGTTACCTACGAGCAGTACTTC	CASSLETVTYEQYF
few	TRBD1	TRBJ1-2	TRBV27	TGTGCCAGCAGTTCCCACGGGACAGGTGGAGGCTACACCTTC	CASSSHGTGGGYTF
-	TRBD2	TRBJ2-2	TRBV5-1	TGCGCCAGCAGCCCCGACCGGACTAGCGGGGCGAACACCGGGGAGCTGTTTTTT	CASSPDRTSGANTGELFF
few	-	TRBJ2-7	TRBV5-6	TGTGCCAGCAGCTTGAAGGGGATCTACGAGCAGTACTTC	CASSLKGIYEQYF
once	TRBD2	TRBJ2-7	TRBV6-6	TGTGCCAGCAGTTTTCGGACTAGCTCCTACGAGCAGTACTTC	CASSFRTSSYEQYF
-	-	TRBJ1-4	TRBV6-6	TGTGCCAGCAGTCCTCATGTGGGAGAAGCTGAAAAACTGTTTTTT	CASSPHVGEAEKLFF
-	TRBD2	TRBJ2-7	TRBV2	TGTGCCAGCAATATAGCGGGAGGGCCAGGGAGCGAGCAGTACTTC	CASNIAGGPGSEQYF
-	TRBD2	TRBJ2-7	TRBV4-3	TGCGCCAGCAGCCAATTAACGGGGACTAGCGGGACCTACGAGCAGTACTTC	CASSQLTGTSGTYEQYF
-	-	TRBJ1-1	TRBV5-5	TGTGCCAGCAGCCGGGCAGGGGTCATGAACACTGAAGCTTTCTTT	CASSRAGVMNTEAFF
-	TRBD1	TRBJ1-1	TRBV27	TGTGCCAGCAGTTTATTACAGGGGTACACTGAAGCTTTCTTT	CASSLLQGYTEAFF
-	TRBD2	TRBJ2-2	TRBV5-1	TGCGCCAGCAGCTTCCCCTCCGGGGGACTAGCGGAGGCGAACACCGGGGAGCTGTTTTTT	CASSFPSGGLAEANTGELFF
few	TRBD2	TRBJ2-1	TRBV6-5	TGTGCCAGCTGTAGCGGGAGATGGGATGAGCAGTTCTTC	CASCSGRWDEQFF
few	TRBD1	TRBJ2-1	TRBV5-6	TGTGCCAGCAGCCCGCTCGACAGGGTAGTTGGCAATGAGCAGTTCTTC	CASSPLDRVVGNEQFF
few	TRBD1	TRBJ1-5	TRBV19	TGTGCCAGTAGTAAGGGACAGGGGAATCAGCCCCAGCATTTT	CASSKGQGNQPQHF
-	TRBD1	TRBJ2-5	TRBV19	TGTGCCAGTAGTAGGGGGGACAGGCCGTGGGAGACCCAGTACTTC	CASSRGDRPWETQYF
-	TRBD1	TRBJ2-7	TRBV6-6	TGTGCCAGCAGTTACTGGGACAGCAACGAGCAGTACTTC	CASSYWDSNEQYF
-	TRBD2	TRBJ2-3	TRBV30	TGTGCCTGGAGGCGACTAGCGGGAGTAACAGATACGCAGTATTTT	CAWRRLAGVTDTQYF
-	-	TRBJ1-2	TRBV19	TGTGCCAGTAGTATTAGCTCCGGGTTAAACTATGGCTACACCTTC	CASSISSGLNYGYTF
-	-	TRBJ2-5	TRBV5-4	TGTGCCAGCAGCTTGGCGGGGGACTTTGGGCAAGAGACCCAGTACTTC	CASSLAGDFGQETQYF
-	TRBD2	TRBJ2-5	TRBV25-1	TGTGCCAGCGCTACCGCGGGGGGACTAGCGAACCACCAAGAGACCCAGTACTTC	CASATAGGLANHQETQYF
few	TRBD2	TRBJ2-5	TRBV7-7	TGTGCTAGCAGTAGCGGGAGAGGAGAGACCCAGTACTTC	CASSSGRGETQYF
-	TRBD1	TRBJ1-1	TRBV5-6	TGTGCCAGCAGACAGGGGGCCACTGAAGCTTTCTTT	CASRQGATEAFF
once	-	TRBJ2-6	TRBV19	TGTGCCAGTAGTATAGGTCGGGTGGGGGCCTCCTCTGGGGCCAACGTCCTGACTTTC	CASSIGRVGASSGANVLTF
-	TRBD1	TRBJ2-7	TRBV11-2	TGTGCCAGCAGCGATAACATGGTAGGGACAGGGCTGTACGAGCAGTACTTC	CASSDNMVGTGLYEQYF
-	-	TRBJ2-7	TRBV25-1	TGTGCCAGCAGTGAATACCCCGGGGGATCCGAGCAGTACTTC	CASSEYPGGSEQYF
few	-	TRBJ2-2	TRBV15	TGTGCCACCAGAGATACCCAGGGAAACACCGGGGAGCTGTTTTTT	CATRDTQGNTGELFF
-	TRBD2	TRBJ2-3	TRBV5-4	TGTGCAGCCGCTAGCGGGATAACAGATACGCAGTATTTT	CAAASGITDTQYF
few	TRBD1	TRBJ2-1	TRBV19	TGTGCCAGTAGTCCCACGGAGACAGGGGGCCGCTACAATGAGCAGTTCTTC	CASSPTETGGRYNEQFF
-	TRBD2	TRBJ2-1	TRBV7-2	TGTGCCAGCAGCTTAACTAGCGGTCAGGGAAATGAGCAGTTCTTC	CASSLTSGQGNEQFF
-	-	TRBJ2-1	TRBV30	TGTGCCTGGAGTGTGGGGGCGTTCTACAATGAGCAGTTCTTC	CAWSVGAFYNEQFF
-	TRBD1	TRBJ1-2	TRBV5-1	TGCGCCAGCAGCTTGCCTGACAGGGGGAATAACTATGGCTACACCTTC	CASSLPDRGNNYGYTF
-	TRBD2	TRBJ2-3	TRBV4-3	TGCGCCAGCAGCCAAGTGGCGCCGACTAGCGGGAGATTGCCAGATACGCAGTATTTT	CASSQVAPTSGRLPDTQYF
once	-	TRBJ1-2	TRBV9	TGTGCCAGCAGCCCGGACAGTAACTATGGCTACACCTTC	CASSPDSNYGYTF